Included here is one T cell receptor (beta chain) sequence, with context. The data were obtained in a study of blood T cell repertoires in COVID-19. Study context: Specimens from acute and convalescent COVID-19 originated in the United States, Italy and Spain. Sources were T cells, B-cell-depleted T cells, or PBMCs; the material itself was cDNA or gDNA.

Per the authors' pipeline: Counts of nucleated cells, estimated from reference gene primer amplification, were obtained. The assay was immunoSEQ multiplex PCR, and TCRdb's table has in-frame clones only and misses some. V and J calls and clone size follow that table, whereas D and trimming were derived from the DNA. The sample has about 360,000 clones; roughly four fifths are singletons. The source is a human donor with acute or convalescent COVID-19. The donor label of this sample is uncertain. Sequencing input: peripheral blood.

The CDR3: CSVPRTSPLETQYF. The CDR3 DNA sequence: TGCAGCGTTCCACGAACTTCTCCCTTAGAGACCCAGTACTTC. This chain connects TRBV29-1 to TRBJ2-5; D is ambiguous. CDR3 size: 14 residues. V was pared by 5 bases and J by 4 bases, with 17 bases between. In germline, CDR1 is SQVTM, CDR2 ANQGSEA. The full variable domain, in which reference TRBV29-1 and TRBJ2-5 provide the parts outside the CDR3, is SAVISQKPSRDICQRGTSLTIQCQVDSQVTMMFWYRQQPGQSLTLIATANQGSEATYESGFVIDKFPISRPNLTFSTLTVSNMSPEDSSIYLCSVPRTSPLETQYFGPGTRLLVL.